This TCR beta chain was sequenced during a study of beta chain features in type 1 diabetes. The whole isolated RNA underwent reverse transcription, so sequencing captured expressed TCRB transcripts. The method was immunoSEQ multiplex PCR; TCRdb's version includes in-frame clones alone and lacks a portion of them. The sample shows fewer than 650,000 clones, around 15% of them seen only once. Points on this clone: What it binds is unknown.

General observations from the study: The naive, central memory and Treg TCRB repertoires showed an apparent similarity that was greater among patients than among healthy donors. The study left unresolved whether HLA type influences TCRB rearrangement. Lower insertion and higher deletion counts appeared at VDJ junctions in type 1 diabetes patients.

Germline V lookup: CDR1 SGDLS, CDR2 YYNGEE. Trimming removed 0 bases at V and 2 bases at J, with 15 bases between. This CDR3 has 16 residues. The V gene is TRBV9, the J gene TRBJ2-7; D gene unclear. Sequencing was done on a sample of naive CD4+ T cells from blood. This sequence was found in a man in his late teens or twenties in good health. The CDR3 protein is CASSVDPGSVTYEQYF. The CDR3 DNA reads TGTGCCAGCAGCGTAGATCCAGGTTCGGTTACCTACGAGCAGTACTTC.